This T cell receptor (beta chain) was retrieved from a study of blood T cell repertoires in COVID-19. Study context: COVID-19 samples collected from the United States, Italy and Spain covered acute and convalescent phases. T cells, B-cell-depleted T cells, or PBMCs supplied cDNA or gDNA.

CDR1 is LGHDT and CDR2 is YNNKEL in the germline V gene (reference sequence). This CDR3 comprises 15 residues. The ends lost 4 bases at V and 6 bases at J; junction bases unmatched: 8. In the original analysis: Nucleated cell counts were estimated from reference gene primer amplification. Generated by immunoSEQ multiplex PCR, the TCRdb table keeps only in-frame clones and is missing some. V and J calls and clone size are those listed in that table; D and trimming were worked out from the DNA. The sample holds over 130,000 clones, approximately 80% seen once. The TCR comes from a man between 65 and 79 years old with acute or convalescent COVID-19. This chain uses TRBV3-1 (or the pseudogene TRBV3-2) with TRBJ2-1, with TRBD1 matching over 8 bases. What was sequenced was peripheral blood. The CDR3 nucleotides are TGTGCCAGCAGCCGCGTCAGGGGGCAGATCAATGAGCAGTTCTTC. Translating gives CASSRVRGQINEQFF.